This is a list of T cell receptor beta chains from one sample in a study of control samples from healthy donors and cancer patients. Here immunoSEQ multiplex PCR was the method, and the copy in TCRdb shows in-frame clones only, minus some. The sample shows 150,000 to 200,000 clones, around nine tenths of them seen only once. Sequences were obtained from blood. The receptors were sampled from a man aged 25 to 40 in good health. The CDR3 runs from the conserved cysteine through the conserved F or W. A D gene is named only where the DNA matches it firmly. Size values are once, few and many counts, or a class for expanded clones, and some rows have none.

>TRBJ2-7|.|TRBD1|TRBV7-2
CASSSYGQDIYEQYF
TGTGCCAGCAGCTCCTATGGACAGGACATTTACGAGCAGTACTTC
>TRBJ2-7|once|TRBD2|TRBV19
CASSLGEGNEQYF
TGTGCCAGTAGCCTCGGGGAGGGAAACGAGCAGTACTTC
>TRBJ2-7|.|TRBD1|TRBV6-6
CASSYSTRTGSYEQYF
TGTGCCAGCAGTTACTCCACCCGGACAGGGTCCTACGAGCAGTACTTC
>TRBJ1-2|.|.|TRBV2
CASIPGLGYGYTF
TGTGCCAGCATTCCGGGGTTAGGCTATGGCTACACCTTC
>TRBJ1-1|.|.|TRBV2
CASSVYVHQGAFF
TGTGCCAGCAGTGTTTATGTCCATCAGGGAGCTTTCTTT
>TRBJ2-1|.|TRBD1|TRBV6-2/TRBV6-3
CASSPTGSGNEQFF
TGTGCCAGCAGCCCGACAGGGTCGGGCAATGAGCAGTTCTTC
>TRBJ2-3|.|.|TRBV4-1
CASSQGISISTDTQYF
TGCGCCAGCAGCCAAGGGATCTCCATTAGCACAGATACGCAGTATTTT
>TRBJ2-3|few|TRBD2|TRBV5-1
CASSLAPGGLETDTQYF
TGCGCCAGCAGCTTGGCCCCGGGGGGGCTTGAAACAGATACGCAGTATTTT
>TRBJ2-5|.|.|TRBV7-3
CASSPNQETQYF
TGTGCCAGCAGCCCCAACCAAGAGACCCAGTACTTC
>TRBJ2-7|.|TRBD2|TRBV5-1
CASSPGLAGGAYEQYF
TGCGCCAGCAGCCCAGGACTAGCGGGAGGGGCCTACGAGCAGTACTTC
>TRBJ1-1|.|.|TRBV3-1/TRBV3-2
CASSLRNGNTEAFF
TGTGCCAGCAGCCTACGTAACGGGAACACTGAAGCTTTCTTT
>TRBJ2-7|once|.|TRBV6-5
CASSYSGDSYEQYF
TGTGCCAGCAGTTACTCTGGGGACTCCTACGAGCAGTACTTC